This T cell receptor (beta chain) was documented in a study of blood T cell repertoires in COVID-19. Clones were sequenced by immunoSEQ multiplex PCR, and TCRdb holds only the in-frame ones, with some missing. The sample has approximately 140,000 clones, more than 70% seen once. The CDR3 extends over 16 amino acids. The germline V gene has CDR1 SGHRS and CDR2 YFSETQ. Deletions cut 4 bases from V and 5 bases from J, with 16 bases between. V is TRBV5-1 and J is TRBJ1-6, with D tentatively TRBD1 (6 bases). The origin of this receptor is an older woman with acute or convalescent COVID-19. Specimen: peripheral blood. In nucleotides, the CDR3 is TGCGCCAGCAGCAAACAGGGCTACGGCGATAATTCACCCCTCCACTTT. Its protein is CASSKQGYGDNSPLHF.